Below, one TCR beta chain is given with its context. V gave up 10 bases and J gave up 4 bases; unmatched junction bases: 14. Per the germline V gene, CDR1 is MNHEY and CDR2 is SVGAGI. CDR3 length: 15 residues. This specimen comes from a study of technical replicates of blood from several donors. Sequenced by immunoSEQ multiplex PCR; TCRdb stores in-frame clones only, minus some. Among some 56,000 clones listed, 93% were seen once. This receptor was taken from a human donor in good health. Some clones in this sample may be carry-over from other donors' samples. The source material was PBMCs. J is TRBJ1-2 and V is TRBV6-5; TRBD1 matches 8 bases. DNA of the CDR3: TGTGCCACAAAGCAGGGGGCGGATCTTACCTATGGCTACACCTTC. Translating it yields CATKQGADLTYGYTF.